What follows are 22 T cell receptor beta chains derived from one specimen sequenced in a study of blood T cell repertoires in COVID-19. Method: immunoSEQ multiplex PCR; TCRdb's copy keeps in-frame clones and lacks some. The data show under 200,000 clones, approximately 80% seen once. Material: PBMCs or T cells enriched from blood (not recorded which). All receptors come from a man between 50 and 59 years old who had recovered from COVID-19.

J is TRBJ2-7 and V is TRBV10-3; maybe TRBD1 (6 bases). The germline V gene has CDR1 ENHRY and CDR2 SYGVKD. The length of the CDR3 is 15 residues. V was pared by 4 bases and J by 1 base, with 14 bases between. The CDR3 spells CAISARGKSSYEQYF. The CDR3 DNA reads as TGTGCCATCAGTGCCAGGGGAAAGTCTTCCTACGAGCAGTACTTC.

This clone was seen only a few times. The J gene is TRBJ1-2, the V gene TRBV2; D is uncertain. The CDR3 sequence is 14 residues long. V dropped 3 bases and J dropped 4 bases, with 12 bases sitting between them. The germline gives CDR1 SNHLY, CDR2 FYNNEI. The CDR3 region has the DNA TGTGCCAGCAGTGAGGGCAGGATGGTCTATGGCTACACCTTC. It encodes CASSEGRMVYGYTF.

V gene TRBV6-5 combines with J gene TRBJ1-4; 7 nucleotides line up with TRBD1. V was clipped by 6 bases and J by 6 bases; unmatched bases: 4. This CDR3 has 13 amino acids. Germline loops: CDR1 MNHEY, CDR2 SVGAGI. For the CDR3, the DNA is TGTGCCAGCAGGTCGGGGACAGATGAAAAACTGTTTTTT. Translating it yields CASRSGTDEKLFF.

This clone showed up just once. The V gene is TRBV30, the J gene TRBJ1-5, with 7 nucleotides matching TRBD1. The CDR3 covers 14 residues. With 3 bases clipped from V and 2 bases from J, the junction kept 4 bases outside the gene matches. Germline CDR1 and CDR2: GTSNPN and SVGIG (reference sequence). The CDR3: CAWSKGQRNQPQHF. CDR3 coding DNA: TGTGCCTGGAGCAAGGGACAGCGCAATCAGCCCCAGCATTTT.

The V call is TRBV3-1 (or the pseudogene TRBV3-2), the J call TRBJ2-1; possibly TRBD1 for D (5 bases). V shed 0 bases and J shed 1 base, with 13 bases lying between them. Looked up from germline, CDR1 is LGHDT and CDR2 is YNNKEL (reference sequence). CDR3 length: 17 amino acids. The CDR3 is CASSQDKGLGSYNEQFF. CDR3 nucleotides: TGTGCCAGCAGCCAAGATAAGGGGCTGGGTTCCTACAATGAGCAGTTCTTC.

This clone was observed once. V and J are TRBV7-2 and TRBJ2-1; 8 positions match TRBD1. Germline V lookup: CDR1 SGHTA, CDR2 FQGNSA. The CDR3 extends over 18 amino acids. V lost 1 base, J lost 0 bases, and 8 bases stayed unmatched. This CDR3 is CASSLVIGQGFSYNEQFF. The CDR3 DNA sequence: TGTGCCAGCAGCTTAGTTATCGGACAGGGCTTCTCCTACAATGAGCAGTTCTTC.

This chain links TRBV5-4 with TRBJ1-1; D is perhaps TRBD1 (5 bases). This CDR3 has 16 amino acids. Germline CDR1 SGHNT, CDR2 YYREEE (reference sequence). The V end lost 0 bases, the J end lost 4 bases, and 16 bases lay between the germline ends. The CDR3 here is CASSLGRGGDVTEAFF. Here the CDR3 DNA reads TGTGCCAGCAGCTTGGGGAGGGGCGGGGATGTCACTGAAGCTTTCTTT.

The chain joins TRBV3-1 (or the pseudogene TRBV3-2) to TRBJ1-1; 8 bases line up with TRBD1. J gave up 1 base and V 3 bases, and 7 bases lay outside the gene matches. The CDR3 length is 16 residues. Germline values: CDR1 LGHDT, CDR2 YNNKEL (reference sequence). In DNA, the CDR3 is TGTGCCAGCAGCCACGCCAGGGGGCGCGGGAACACTGAAGCTTTCTTT. This encodes CASSHARGRGNTEAFF.

This clone turned up a few times. CDR3 sequence reads: CASSASDRDNSPLHF. The DNA for the CDR3 is TGTGCCAGCAGCGCTTCGGACAGGGATAATTCACCCCTCCACTTT. The genes are TRBV7-8 and TRBJ1-6; TRBD1 matches 8 bases. The CDR3 extends over 15 amino acids. CDR1 and CDR2 from the germline V gene are SGHVS and FQNEAQ. Trimming at V came to 5 bases and at J to 5 bases, leaving 5 bases not matched to a gene.

This sequence joins TRBV11-2 and TRBJ1-6; D unresolved. V was cut by 8 bases and J by 0 bases, with 11 bases left in between. CDR3 length: 15 residues. CDR1 and CDR2 from the germline V gene are SGHAT and FQNNGV. The CDR3 is CASGAAYSYNSPLHF. CDR3 coding DNA: TGTGCCAGCGGAGCAGCTTACTCCTATAATTCACCCCTCCACTTT.

This chain joins TRBV19 and TRBJ2-7; tentative D call: TRBD1 (6 bases). The germline CDR1 and CDR2 sequences are LNHDA and SQIVND (reference sequence). This CDR3 is 16 amino acids long. Trimming removed 7 bases from V and 4 bases from J, with 23 bases in between. The CDR3 spells CASNGVTGKGNYEQYF. As DNA, the CDR3 is TGTGCCAGTAATGGGGTAACAGGGAAAGGGAATTACGAGCAGTACTTC.

The chain recombines TRBV11-3 with TRBJ2-7; D perhaps matches TRBD1 (5 bases). Germline V gene sequence: CDR1 SGHNT, CDR2 YENEEA. The germline V and J ends were trimmed by 2 bases and 3 bases, with 8 bases remaining between them. The CDR3 length is 13 residues. The CDR3 nucleotides read TGTGCCAGCAGCTTATGGGGCAGCTACGAGCAGTACTTC. Encoded protein: CASSLWGSYEQYF.

The CDR3 protein is CASRRLILGQGLYNEQFF. Here the CDR3 DNA reads TGTGCCAGCAGACGACTTATCTTAGGACAGGGGCTCTACAATGAGCAGTTCTTC. V usage is TRBV6-6 and J usage is TRBJ2-1, with 9 bases identical to TRBD1. This CDR3 is built from 18 residues. Looked up from germline, CDR1 is MNHNY and CDR2 is SVGAGI (reference sequence). The V segment lost 6 bases and the J segment 3 bases; nucleotides outside the gene matches: 15.

This chain joins TRBV6-1 and TRBJ2-7; TRBD1 matches at 8 bases. This CDR3 contains 15 residues. V gave up 3 bases and J gave up 0 bases; unmatched junction bases: 4. CDR1 is MNHNS, CDR2 SASEGT, per germline. CDR3 amino acids: CASSDRTGSSYEQYF. CDR3 nucleotides: TGTGCCAGCAGTGACCGGACAGGGTCCTCCTACGAGCAGTACTTC.

This clone was seen a single time. The chain employs TRBV18 and TRBJ2-1, with 7 bases aligning to TRBD1. Per germline, CDR1 KGHSH and CDR2 LQKENI. This CDR3 spans 13 amino acids. V lost 4 bases, J lost 10 bases, and 7 bases stayed unmatched. The CDR3 coding sequence is TGTGCCAGCTCACTAGGACAGGTCTTAGAGCAGTTCTTC. Amino acids: CASSLGQVLEQFF.

This chain uses TRBV7-9 with TRBJ1-6; D is undetermined. V lost 4 bases and J lost 10, with 14 bases in between. The germline V gene has CDR1 SEHNR and CDR2 FQNEAQ (reference sequence). This CDR3 has 14 residues. The CDR3 bases are TGTGCCAGCAGCTCCCAGGATCCGTGGTCACCCCTCCACTTT. Translated, it gives CASSSQDPWSPLHF.

This chain connects TRBV6-5 to TRBJ1-1, with a possible D match to TRBD1 (5 bases). Germline CDR1 is MNHEY and CDR2 is SVGAGI. Trimming stripped 7 bases from V and 4 bases from J, with 13 bases between. This CDR3 contains 13 residues. The CDR3 protein is CASTRGGATEAFF. The CDR3 nucleotides are TGTGCCAGCACCCGAGGAGGGGCCACTGAAGCTTTCTTT.

V usage is TRBV5-1 and J usage is TRBJ1-4; 8 bases fit TRBD1. CDR1 and CDR2 from the germline V gene are SGHRS and YFSETQ. This CDR3 comprises 14 residues. The ends lost 4 bases at V and 8 bases at J; junction bases unmatched: 7. The CDR3 here is CASSPSGGWEKLFF. In DNA form, the CDR3 reads TGCGCCAGCAGCCCCTCAGGGGGCTGGGAAAAACTGTTTTTT.

This rearrangement joins TRBV10-1 to TRBJ1-1; D is possibly TRBD1 (5 bases). Germline V gives CDR1 WNHNN, CDR2 SYGVQD (reference sequence). CDR3 size: 16 residues. The V and J ends lost 6 bases and 1 base respectively, with 18 bases between them. CDR3 bases: TGCGCCAGCAGCCAGACACCTGGGGCGAGGAACACTGAAGCTTTCTTT. Amino acids: CASSQTPGARNTEAFF.

The sample holds a few counts of this clone. The V gene is TRBV6-2 or TRBV6-3, the J gene TRBJ2-1; TRBD1 matches 9 bases. The V gene end was trimmed by 5 bases and the J gene end by 7 bases; junction bases not matched to a gene: 6. The CDR3 is 14 amino acids. The germline CDR1 and CDR2 sequences are MNHEY and SVGEGT. CDR3 loop: CASSRTGGRNEQFF. The CDR3 coding sequence is TGTGCCAGCAGTCGCACAGGGGGCCGGAATGAGCAGTTCTTC.

Notes on this clone: This sample also contains other DNA sequences that code for the same CDR3. The CDR3 DNA is TGTGCCAGCAGTTTGCAGGGGTCCTATGGCTACACCTTC. It encodes CASSLQGSYGYTF. The V gene is TRBV27, the J gene TRBJ1-2, with D possibly TRBD1 on 6 matching bases. The germline V gene has CDR1 MNHEY and CDR2 SMNVEV (reference sequence). The V and J ends lost 3 bases and 4 bases respectively, with 9 bases between them. The CDR3 runs to 13 residues.

This chain connects TRBV12-3 or TRBV12-4 to TRBJ2-1, with TRBD1 matching 7 bases. The CDR3 is made up of 13 amino acids. V lost 1 base and J lost 8; bases outside the gene matches: 2. The CDR3, as DNA: TGTGCCAGCAGTTTAGAAGGGGGCTATGAGCAGTTCTTC. This gives the protein CASSLEGGYEQFF.